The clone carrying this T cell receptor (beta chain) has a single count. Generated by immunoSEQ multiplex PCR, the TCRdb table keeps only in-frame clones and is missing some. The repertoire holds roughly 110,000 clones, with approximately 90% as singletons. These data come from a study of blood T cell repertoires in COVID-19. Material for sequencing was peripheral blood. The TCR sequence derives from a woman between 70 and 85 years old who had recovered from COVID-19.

The chain's CDR3 is CASSRQTGTGDTGELFF. The CDR3 DNA is TGTGCCAGCAGCAGACAAACCGGGACAGGGGACACCGGGGAGCTGTTTTTT. The rearrangement links TRBV9 to TRBJ2-2; 10 bases align to TRBD1. The CDR3 covers 17 residues. Germline V lookup: CDR1 SGDLS, CDR2 YYNGEE. Trimming at V came to 4 bases and at J to 3 bases, leaving 9 bases not matched to a gene.